This TCR beta chain was identified in a study of shared clonotypes between healthy human individuals. Study details: A few men and a couple of women, aged 18 to 49, were donors.

Deep-level assay runs were performed. Clones were read by immunoSEQ multiplex PCR, and TCRdb kept only the in-frame ones, dropping some. The data contain about 2.4 million clones, roughly 93% of them seen just once; the ten biggest clones take up about 0.38%. Each sample came from a Caucasian adult donor living in Nashville, Tennessee. V was shortened by 2 bases and J by 4 bases, with 8 bases between the two germline ends. Germline V gene data show CDR1 as MNHEY and CDR2 as SVGAGI. The CDR3 totals 13 residues. The rearrangement uses TRBV6-5 and TRBJ1-1, with unresolved D. The sequenced material came from naive CD4+ T cells from PBMCs. Documented subset: CD45RA+ positively selected. The sequence was obtained from a man aged 18 to 29 in good health. Some clones in this sample may be carry-over from other donors' samples. The CDR3 sequence is CASSYQSGTEAFF. For the CDR3, the DNA is TGTGCCAGCAGTTACCAATCTGGCACTGAAGCTTTCTTT.